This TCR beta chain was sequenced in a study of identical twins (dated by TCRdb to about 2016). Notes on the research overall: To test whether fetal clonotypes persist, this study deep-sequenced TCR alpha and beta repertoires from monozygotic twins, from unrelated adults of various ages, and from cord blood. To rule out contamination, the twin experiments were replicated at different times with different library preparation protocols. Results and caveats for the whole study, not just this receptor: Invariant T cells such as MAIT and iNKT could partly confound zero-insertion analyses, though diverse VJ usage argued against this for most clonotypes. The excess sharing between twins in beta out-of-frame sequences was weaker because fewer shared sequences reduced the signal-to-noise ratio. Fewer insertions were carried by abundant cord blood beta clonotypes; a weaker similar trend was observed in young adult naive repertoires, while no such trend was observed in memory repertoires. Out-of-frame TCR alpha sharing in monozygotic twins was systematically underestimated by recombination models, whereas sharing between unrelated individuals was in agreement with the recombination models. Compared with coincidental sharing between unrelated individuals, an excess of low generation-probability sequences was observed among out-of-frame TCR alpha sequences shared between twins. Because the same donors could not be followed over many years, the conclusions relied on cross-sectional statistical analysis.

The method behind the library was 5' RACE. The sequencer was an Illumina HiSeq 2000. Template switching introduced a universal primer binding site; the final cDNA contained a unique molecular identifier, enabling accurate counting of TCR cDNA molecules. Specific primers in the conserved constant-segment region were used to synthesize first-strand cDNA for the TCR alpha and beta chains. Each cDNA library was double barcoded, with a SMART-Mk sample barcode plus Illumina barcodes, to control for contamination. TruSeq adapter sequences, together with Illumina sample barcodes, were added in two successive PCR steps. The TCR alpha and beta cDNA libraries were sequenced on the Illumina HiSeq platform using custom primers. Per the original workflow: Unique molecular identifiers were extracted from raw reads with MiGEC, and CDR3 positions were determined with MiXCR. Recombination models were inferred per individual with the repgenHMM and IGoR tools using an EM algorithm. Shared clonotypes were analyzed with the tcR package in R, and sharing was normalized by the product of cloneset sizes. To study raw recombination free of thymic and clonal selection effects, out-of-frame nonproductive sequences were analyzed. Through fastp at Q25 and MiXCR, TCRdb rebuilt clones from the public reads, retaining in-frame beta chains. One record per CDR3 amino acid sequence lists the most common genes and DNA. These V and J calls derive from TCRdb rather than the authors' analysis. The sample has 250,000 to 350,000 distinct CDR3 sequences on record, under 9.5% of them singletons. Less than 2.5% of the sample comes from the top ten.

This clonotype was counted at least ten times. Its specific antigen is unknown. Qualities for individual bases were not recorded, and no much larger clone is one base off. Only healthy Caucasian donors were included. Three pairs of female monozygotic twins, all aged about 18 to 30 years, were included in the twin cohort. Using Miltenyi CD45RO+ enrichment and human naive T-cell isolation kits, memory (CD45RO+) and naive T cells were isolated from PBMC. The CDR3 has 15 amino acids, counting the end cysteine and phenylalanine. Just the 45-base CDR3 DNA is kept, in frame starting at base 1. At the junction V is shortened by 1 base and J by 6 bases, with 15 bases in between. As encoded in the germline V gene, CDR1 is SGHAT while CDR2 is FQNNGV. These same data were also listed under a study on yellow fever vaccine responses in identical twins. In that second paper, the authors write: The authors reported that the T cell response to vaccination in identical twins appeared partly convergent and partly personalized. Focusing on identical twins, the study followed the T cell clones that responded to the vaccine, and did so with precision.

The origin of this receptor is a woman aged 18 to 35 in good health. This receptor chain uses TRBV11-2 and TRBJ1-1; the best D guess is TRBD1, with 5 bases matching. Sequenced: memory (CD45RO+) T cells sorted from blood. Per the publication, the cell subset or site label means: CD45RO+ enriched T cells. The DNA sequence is TGTGCCAGCAGCTTAGTCGCAGGGAAGAGTGCTGAAGCTTTCTTT. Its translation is CASSLVAGKSAEAFF.